This T cell receptor beta chain appears in the sequencing data of a study of naive and memory T cell subsets. Whole-study results and caveats: This RNA-based method may be sensitive to activation-related transcript changes.

This clonotype was seen a handful of times. The antigen is not known. The CDR3 sequence is 17 residues long. V lost 6 bases to trimming and J lost 0 bases, with 18 bases between them. Germline CDR1 reads MNHEY; CDR2 reads SVGAGI. Ligated cDNA underwent four rounds of PCR with nested alpha and beta constant region primers and SP2. Each CDR3 protein is one row after TCRdb ran MiXCR on the 5' RACE reads. This sample has around 30,000 distinct CDR3 sequences, with 16% found just once. An oligonucleotide containing a UMI was ligated to the 3' end of TCR cDNA. Whole blood, 2 to 2.5 ml, came from adult healthy volunteers. Unsorted total RNA, 1 to 1000 ng, was DNase treated before reverse transcription.

This sequence originates from a female donor in good health. V is TRBV6-5 and J is TRBJ2-4, with a weak D call TRBD1 (6 bases). The CDR3 DNA reads as TGTGCCAGCAGGCGAACACCAGGGGTCGGAGCCAAAAACATTCAGTACTTC. Its protein is CASRRTPGVGAKNIQYF.